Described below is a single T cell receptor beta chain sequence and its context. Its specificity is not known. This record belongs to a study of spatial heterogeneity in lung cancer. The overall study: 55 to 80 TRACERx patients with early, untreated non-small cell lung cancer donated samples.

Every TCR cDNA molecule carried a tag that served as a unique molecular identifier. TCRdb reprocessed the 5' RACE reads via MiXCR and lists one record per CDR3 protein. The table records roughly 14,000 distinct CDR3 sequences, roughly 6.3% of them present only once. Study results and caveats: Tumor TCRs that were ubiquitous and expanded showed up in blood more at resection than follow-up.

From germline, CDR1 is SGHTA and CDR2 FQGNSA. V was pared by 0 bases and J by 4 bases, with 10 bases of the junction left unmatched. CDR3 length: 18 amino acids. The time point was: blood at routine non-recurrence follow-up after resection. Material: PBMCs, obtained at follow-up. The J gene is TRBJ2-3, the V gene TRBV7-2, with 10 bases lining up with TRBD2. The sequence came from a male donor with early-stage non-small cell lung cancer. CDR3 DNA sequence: TGTGCCAGCAGCTTAGCGACCCTAGCGGGAGCTGTGGCAGATACGCAGTATTTT. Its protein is CASSLATLAGAVADTQYF.